The 20 T cell receptor beta chains below all came from one sample that was sequenced in a study of blood T cell repertoires in COVID-19. The repertoire was sequenced with immunoSEQ multiplex PCR; TCRdb's copy has only in-frame clones and lacks some. The table has around 340,000 clones, about 86% seen once; the top ten hold roughly 4.2%. Sequencing was carried out using PBMCs or T cells enriched from blood (not recorded which). Receptors were obtained from a woman in her thirties or forties with acute COVID-19.

The gene calls are TRBV27 and TRBJ2-1; D is unclear. The length of the CDR3 is 17 residues. CDR1 and CDR2 (germline): MNHEY, SMNVEV (reference sequence). The V and J ends lost 4 bases and 0 bases respectively, with 16 bases between them. CDR3 in DNA: TGTGCCAGCAGTTCCCAGCGACGGAAAAGCTCCTACAATGAGCAGTTCTTC. Translating it yields CASSSQRRKSSYNEQFF.

This chain joins TRBV6-5 and TRBJ1-1, with 8 bases that match TRBD1. This CDR3 region has 16 residues. Looked up from germline, CDR1 is MNHEY and CDR2 is SVGAGI. V lost 2 bases to trimming and J lost 4 bases; unmatched junction nucleotides: 9. This chain's CDR3 is CASSYQSRGRGTEAFF. The CDR3 nucleotides are TGTGCCAGCAGTTACCAAAGCAGGGGGCGAGGCACTGAAGCTTTCTTT.

The chain's CDR3 is CASSPSGGSDTQYF. CDR3 bases: TGCGCCAGCAGCCCGAGCGGGGGCTCAGATACGCAGTATTTT. The chain joins TRBV4-1 to TRBJ2-3, with 8 positions matching TRBD2. CDR1 and CDR2 from the germline V gene are MGHRA and YSYEKL. J gave up 4 bases and V 4 bases, and 4 bases lay outside the gene matches. The CDR3 extends over 14 amino acids.

The gene calls are TRBV7-9 and TRBJ2-1; D perhaps matches TRBD1 (6 bases). The germline V and J ends were trimmed by 5 bases and 8 bases, with 19 bases remaining between them. Germline V CDR1 and CDR2: SEHNR, FQNEAQ (reference sequence). The CDR3 is 15 amino acids. CDR3 in amino acids: CASSRVSGASDEQFF. Here the CDR3 DNA reads TGTGCCAGCAGCCGAGTTTCAGGGGCAAGCGATGAGCAGTTCTTC.

The CDR3 DNA reads TGTGCCAGCAGCCAACTTGCGGCTGAAGCTTTCTTT. Amino acid sequence: CASSQLAAEAFF. The chain couples TRBV3-1 (or the pseudogene TRBV3-2) to TRBJ1-1; no clear D gene. Trimming took off 2 bases at V and 6 bases at J, with 7 bases between the two ends. The germline V gene encodes CDR1 LGHDT and CDR2 YNNKEL (reference sequence). The CDR3 is 12 amino acids.

This clone was observed a few times. The chain combines TRBV19 with TRBJ2-1; 9 bases match TRBD2. Germline loops: CDR1 LNHDA, CDR2 SQIVND (reference sequence). J gave up 8 bases and V 6 bases, and 5 bases lay outside the gene matches. The CDR3 contains 13 residues. The CDR3 DNA follows: TGTGCCAGTAGGCTAGCGGGATTGGATGAGCAGTTCTTC. This sequence encodes CASRLAGLDEQFF.

The V gene is TRBV27, the J gene TRBJ1-5; a weak D match, TRBD1 (6 bases). V gave up 0 bases and J gave up 2 bases, with 8 bases separating them. The CDR3 has 15 amino acids. CDR1 and CDR2 (germline): MNHEY, SMNVEV (reference sequence). The CDR3 loop is CASSLSAGGNQPQHF. The CDR3 DNA sequence: TGTGCCAGCAGTTTATCGGCAGGGGGCAATCAGCCCCAGCATTTT.

V usage is TRBV5-1 and J usage is TRBJ1-2; no clear D. The V gene lost 0 bases and the J gene lost 7 bases, with 16 bases spanning the gap. Germline CDR1 and CDR2: SGHRS and YFSETQ. The CDR3 is 15 amino acids. CDR3 DNA sequence: TGCGCCAGCAGCTTGGAGGTAGCGGGCCTTTCTGGCTACACCTTC. Translated: CASSLEVAGLSGYTF.

The chain is built from TRBV5-6 and TRBJ1-3; maybe TRBD1 (6 bases). The ends were cut back, 4 bases at V and 3 bases at J, with 11 bases in the middle. This CDR3 contains 14 residues. CDR1 SGHDT and CDR2 YYEEEE come from the germline V gene. The CDR3 nucleotides are TGTGCCAGCAGCCTACAGGGATTTGGAAACACCATATATTTT. It is translated as CASSLQGFGNTIYF. Supplemented by reference TRBV5-6 and TRBJ1-3, the full variable domain reads DAGVTQSPTHLIKTRGQQVTLRCSPKSGHDTVSWYQQALGQGPQFIFQYYEEEERQRGNFPDRFSGHQFPNYSSELNVNALLLGDSALYLCASSLQGFGNTIYFGEGSWLTVV.

The chain recombines TRBV2 with TRBJ1-6; no clear D gene. V was clipped by 5 bases and J by 7 bases, with 9 bases between them. Per the germline V gene, CDR1 is SNHLY and CDR2 is FYNNEI. The CDR3 length is 13 residues. As DNA, the CDR3 is TGTGCCAGCAGTTCCACCACAAATTCACCCCTCCACTTT. It encodes CASSSTTNSPLHF.

The gene calls are TRBV2 and TRBJ2-4; possible D gene TRBD2, 5 bases. Germline V lookup: CDR1 SNHLY, CDR2 FYNNEI. The CDR3 is 14 residues long. The germline V and J ends were trimmed by 8 bases and 0 bases, with 11 bases remaining between them. The CDR3 sequence is CASREGLAKNIQYF. DNA of the CDR3: TGTGCCAGCCGGGAAGGACTAGCCAAAAACATTCAGTACTTC.

CDR3 protein: CASSQAEYGYTF. The CDR3, as DNA: TGTGCCAGCAGCCAAGCGGAGTATGGCTACACCTTC. This chain connects TRBV3-1 (or the pseudogene TRBV3-2) to TRBJ1-2; D uncertain. The CDR3 runs to 12 residues. Trimming removed 1 base at V and 5 bases at J, with 5 bases between. Germline-derived CDR1 and CDR2 are LGHDT and YNNKEL (reference sequence).

The rearrangement uses TRBV5-1 and TRBJ1-1, with 8 bases that match TRBD1. The CDR3 extends over 17 amino acids. Trimming cost V 4 bases and J 1 base; bases outside gene matches: 12. Germline lookup yields CDR1 SGHRS and CDR2 YFSETQ. This CDR3 is CASSRGTGALGNTEAFF. In nucleotides, the CDR3 is TGCGCCAGCAGCCGTGGGACAGGTGCCCTTGGGAACACTGAAGCTTTCTTT. Drawing the rest from reference TRBV5-1 and TRBJ1-1, the complete variable domain is KAGVTQTPRYLIKTRGQQVTLSCSPISGHRSVSWYQQTPGQGLQFLFEYFSETQRNKGNFPGRFSGRQFSNSRSEMNVSTLELGDSALYLCASSRGTGALGNTEAFFGQGTRLTVV.

As concerns this clone: This CDR3 is also generated by other DNA sequences in the sample. The chain joins TRBV19 to TRBJ1-2; weak D call: TRBD1 (5 bases). The V gene lost 2 bases and the J gene lost 3 bases, with 7 bases spanning the gap. The CDR3 totals 13 residues. Germline lookup yields CDR1 LNHDA and CDR2 SQIVND (reference sequence). CDR3 residues: CASSIQGDYGYTF. The DNA for the CDR3 is TGTGCCAGTAGTATACAGGGTGACTATGGCTACACCTTC.

This chain joins TRBV6-2 or TRBV6-3 and TRBJ1-2; D gene ambiguous. V dropped 5 bases and J dropped 11 bases, with 21 bases sitting between them. Germline lookup yields CDR1 MNHEY and CDR2 SVGEGT. CDR3 length equals 14 residues. The CDR3 protein is CASSREAAQTEYTF. The CDR3 nucleotides are TGTGCCAGCAGTCGAGAGGCCGCTCAGACGGAATACACCTTC.

This sequence joins TRBV10-3 and TRBJ1-1; 9 bases line up with TRBD1. CDR3 size: 15 residues. The germline V gene has CDR1 ENHRY and CDR2 SYGVKD. V shed 6 bases, J shed 3 bases, and the junction held 8 bases outside the gene matches. The CDR3 loop is CAIRSRQGEDTEAFF. For the CDR3, the DNA is TGTGCCATCAGATCCAGACAGGGGGAGGACACTGAAGCTTTCTTT.

This chain links TRBV7-3 with TRBJ1-6, with 9 bases identical to TRBD1. The CDR3 extends over 15 amino acids. Losses at the gene ends were 2 bases for V and 8 bases for J; bases not matched to a gene: 4. The germline CDR1 and CDR2 sequences are SGHTA and FQGTGA. The CDR3 nucleotides read TGTGCCAGCAGCTTAGGGACAGGGCAGGATTCACCCCTCCACTTT. Amino acid sequence: CASSLGTGQDSPLHF.

This chain connects TRBV5-5 to TRBJ1-5, with 9 positions matching TRBD1. CDR1 SGHKS and CDR2 YYEKEE come from the germline V gene (reference sequence). The CDR3 loop spans 15 amino acids. The V segment lost 5 bases and the J segment 7 bases; nucleotides outside the gene matches: 10. CDR3 DNA: TGTGCCAGCAGGTGGGGGACAGGGCAGGGCCAGCCCCAGCATTTT. This encodes CASRWGTGQGQPQHF.

The rearrangement joins TRBV19 to TRBJ1-2; 7 bases align to TRBD1. The germline gives CDR1 LNHDA, CDR2 SQIVND (reference sequence). This CDR3 has 13 residues. J gave up 6 bases and V 5 bases, and 6 bases lay outside the gene matches. CDR3 sequence: CASSPTGLHGYTF. The CDR3 nucleotides read TGTGCCAGTAGTCCGACAGGGCTTCATGGCTACACCTTC.

The chain has TRBV29-1 and TRBJ2-7; TRBD1 agrees at 9 bases. The junction had 8 bases not matched to a gene; V was cut back by 1 base and J by 4 bases. This CDR3 spans 15 amino acids. Germline V gene data show CDR1 as SQVTM and CDR2 as ANQGSEA. The CDR3 region has the DNA TGCAGCGTTGAAGCGGGGACAGGGAAGCAGTACGAGCAGTACTTC. Its translation: CSVEAGTGKQYEQYF.